What follows is one T cell receptor beta chain and its context. The cohort comprised adults aged about 18 to 100 years residing in about two dozen US areas. Produced via immunoSEQ multiplex PCR; TCRdb's table is partial and in-frame only. This sample has over 200,000 clones, with about 90% found just once. This entry comes from a study of blood T cell repertoires in COVID-19. V was trimmed by 3 bases and J by 2 bases, leaving 14 bases between them. This CDR3 comprises 15 residues. Per germline, CDR1 MNHEY and CDR2 SMNVEV (reference sequence). Source material: PBMCs or T cells enriched from blood (not recorded which). The TCR sequence derives from a man aged 25-45 years who had recovered from COVID-19. The rearrangement uses TRBV27 and TRBJ2-7; D may be TRBD2 (6 bases). The CDR3 DNA reads TGTGCCAGCAGTTTTAGCGGAGTACCCCCCTACGAGCAGTACTTC. Translation gives CASSFSGVPPYEQYF.